A single sample gave rise to the 5 T cell receptor beta chains below, sequenced in a study of vaccination and CD4 T cells after COVID-19 (dated 2022 in TCRdb). Libraries were constructed by PCR. The reads were generated on an Illumina iSeq 100. At the Johns Hopkins FTIC core, DNA from the cultured CD4+ T cells underwent TCR sequencing with the Oncomine TCR Beta short-read assay. TCRdb reworked the public reads: Q25 trimming with fastp, MiXCR clone assembly, productive beta chains retained. Rows are unified per CDR3 protein, each entry keeping the most common DNA and genes. This sample comprises some 7,000 distinct CDR3 sequences, approximately 20% of them detected only once. The biggest ten clones account for roughly 27% of the sample. The treatment or condition label corresponds to: approximately nine-day PBMC culture with coronavirus spike peptide pools or control peptides (ViraFEST assay). Antigen specificity for these receptors is unknown.

This specimen was CD4+ T cells from blood, cultured in vitro, taken after SARS-CoV-2 vaccination. Receptors were obtained from a human donor who had recovered from COVID-19.

This clonotype was detected only a few times. This chain connects TRBV7-2 to TRBJ1-1; D is perhaps TRBD1 (5 bases). The CDR3 runs to 14 residues. The V and J ends lost 5 bases and 11 bases respectively, with 21 bases between them. Germline V gives CDR1 SGHTA, CDR2 FQGNSA. In DNA form, the CDR3 reads TGTGCCAGCAGCCCAGGTCGGGGGTGGGGGGGGGCTTTCTTT. This translates into CASSPGRGWGGAFF.

This clonotype was picked up a small number of times. The chain uses TRBV15 and TRBJ2-1, with TRBD1 identical over 11 bases. Germline V gene data show CDR1 as LNHNV and CDR2 as YYDKDF (reference sequence). Losses at the gene ends were 0 bases for V and 4 bases for J; bases not matched to a gene: 17. The CDR3 runs to 21 residues. This CDR3 reads CATSRDSRFVVGTGGYNEQFF. The DNA of the CDR3 is TGTGCCACCAGCAGAGATTCCCGATTCGTCGTCGGGACAGGGGGATACAATGAGCAGTTCTTC.

This clonotype is termed medium-sized. The chain links TRBV7-2 to TRBJ1-1, with D uncertain. The CDR3 spans 13 residues. Germline CDR1 and CDR2: SGHTA and FQGNSA. The germline V and J ends were trimmed by 6 bases and 0 bases, with 8 bases remaining between them. In DNA, the CDR3 is TGTGCCAGCAGATCCAACATGAACACTGAAGCTTTCTTT. Translation: CASRSNMNTEAFF. Full variable domain (rest looked up from reference TRBV7-2 and TRBJ1-1): GAGVSQSPSNKVTEKGKDVELRCDPISGHTALYWYRQSLGQGLEFLIYFQGNSAPDKSGLPSDRFSAERTGGSVSTLTIQRTQQEDSAVYLCASRSNMNTEAFFGQGTRLTVV.

The CDR3 nucleotides are TGTGCCAGCATTCCCAGCCGGGTAGGGTATGGCTACACCTTC. Translation gives CASIPSRVGYGYTF. The chain links TRBV28 to TRBJ1-2, with D uncertain. This CDR3 spans 14 amino acids. V was shortened by 7 bases and J by 5 bases, with 17 bases between the two germline ends. Germline-derived CDR1 and CDR2 are MDHEN and SYDVKM.

The chain uses TRBV10-2 and TRBJ1-1; TRBD1 matches 7 bases. Germline loops: CDR1 WSHSY, CDR2 SAAADI. The V segment lost 6 bases and the J segment 7 bases; nucleotides outside the gene matches: 8. CDR3 length: 13 amino acids. The CDR3: CASRDRERGEAFF. CDR3 nucleotides: TGCGCCAGCAGAGACAGGGAACGGGGTGAAGCTTTCTTT.